The 15 T cell receptor beta chains in this list originate from one sample, sequenced in a study of cytomegalovirus exposure and HLA in healthy donors. This table comes from immunoSEQ multiplex PCR, and its TCRdb copy is limited to in-frame clones, with some not included. The sample consists of 190,000 or so clones, approximately 82% of them appearing once. The sequencing input was PBMCs. All receptors come from a woman aged 25 to 39 in good health and CMV-seropositive.

This sequence joins TRBV25-1 and TRBJ1-4; D call uncertain. The length of the CDR3 is 15 residues. Trimming took 6 bases from V and 3 from J, leaving 14 bases between them. CDR1 and CDR2 (germline): MGHDK, SYGVNS. For the CDR3, the DNA is TGTGCCAGCAGCTCCCCCGGCGGCGCTAATGAAAAACTGTTTTTT. This codes for CASSSPGGANEKLFF.

The chain combines TRBV28 with TRBJ2-1; D is ambiguous. The germline gives CDR1 MDHEN, CDR2 SYDVKM. Between the trimmed V and J ends, which lost 6 bases and 10 bases, there was a span of 16 bases. There are 13 residues in the CDR3. CDR3 sequence (DNA): TGTGCCAGCAGCCCTGGGCCCGAACGGGAGCAGTTCTTC. Its translation is CASSPGPEREQFF.

This clone came up once. The chain recombines TRBV29-1 with TRBJ2-7; 13 nucleotides line up with TRBD2. This CDR3 spans 15 amino acids. The V gene end was trimmed by 5 bases and the J gene end by 2 bases; junction bases not matched to a gene: 6. CDR1 and CDR2 (germline): SQVTM, ANQGSEA. DNA for the CDR3: TGCAGCGTTTCCGCTACTAGCGGGAGGGCCTACGAGCAGTACTTC. It yields the protein CSVSATSGRAYEQYF.

The V gene is TRBV6-5, the J gene TRBJ1-1, with D maybe TRBD1 (6 bases). Germline lookup yields CDR1 MNHEY and CDR2 SVGAGI. The CDR3 is 13 residues long. The germline V and J ends were trimmed by 7 bases and 5 bases, with 14 bases remaining between them. The CDR3 loop reads CASTSGADTEAFF. CDR3 DNA: TGTGCCAGCACGTCAGGGGCTGATACTGAAGCTTTCTTT.

Only a few counts were recorded for this clone. This rearrangement joins TRBV25-1 to TRBJ2-2; 8 bases are a match to TRBD2. This CDR3 comprises 16 residues. CDR1 and CDR2 (germline): MGHDK, SYGVNS. V shed 7 bases, J shed 8 bases, and the junction held 15 bases outside the gene matches. CDR3 bases: TGTGCCAGCATGGGTAGCGGGACTCCATCGTCTGGGGAGCTGTTTTTT. The encoded protein is CASMGSGTPSSGELFF.

The rearrangement joins TRBV27 to TRBJ2-5; no firm D call. The CDR3 length is 14 residues. CDR1 is MNHEY, CDR2 SMNVEV, per germline (reference sequence). Trimming took off 3 bases at V and 1 base at J, with 9 bases between the two ends. The CDR3 region is CASSLSIPQETQYF. CDR3 bases: TGTGCCAGCAGTTTGAGCATCCCCCAAGAGACCCAGTACTTC.

The chain joins TRBV27 to TRBJ1-2; 9 bases line up with TRBD1. Trimming at V came to 5 bases and at J to 2 bases, leaving 6 bases not matched to a gene. The germline V gene has CDR1 MNHEY and CDR2 SMNVEV (reference sequence). The CDR3 loop spans 15 amino acids. The CDR3 DNA reads as TGTGCCAGCAGTATAGACAGGGGGAGAAACTATGGCTACACCTTC. This gives the protein CASSIDRGRNYGYTF.

The chain combines TRBV5-1 with TRBJ1-5, with 9 bases fitting TRBD1. Germline V gene data show CDR1 as SGHRS and CDR2 as YFSETQ. The CDR3 is 15 residues long. The V gene end was trimmed by 4 bases and the J gene end by 7 bases; junction bases not matched to a gene: 9. This CDR3 is CASSLGTGTEQPQHF. The CDR3 nucleotides read TGCGCCAGCAGCCTAGGGACAGGGACCGAACAGCCCCAGCATTTT.

This chain joins TRBV6-1 and TRBJ2-1; weak D call: TRBD1 (5 bases). With 0 bases removed from V and 1 base from J, the gap between germline ends came to 10 bases. In germline, CDR1 is MNHNS, CDR2 SASEGT. CDR3 length: 16 residues. Here the CDR3 DNA reads TGTGCCAGCAGTGAAGCGGGGCAGGGATCCTACAATGAGCAGTTCTTC. Its protein is CASSEAGQGSYNEQFF.

The genes are TRBV11-3 and TRBJ1-1; TRBD1 aligns across 9 bases. CDR3 size: 14 residues. CDR1 and CDR2 (germline): SGHNT, YENEEA. Trimming removed 3 bases from V and 5 bases from J; junction bases left unmatched: 4. CDR3 region: CASSFGTGNTEAFF. For the CDR3, the DNA is TGTGCCAGCAGCTTCGGGACAGGGAATACTGAAGCTTTCTTT.

This clone was seen a few times. The chain joins TRBV28 to TRBJ1-2; no clear D gene. V was shortened by 8 bases and J by 6 bases, with 13 bases between the two germline ends. This CDR3 region has 12 residues. Germline-derived CDR1 and CDR2 are MDHEN and SYDVKM. Written as DNA, the CDR3 is TGTGCCAGCTCAGTGGAGGGTCATGGCTACACCTTC. Its translation: CASSVEGHGYTF.

V and J are TRBV5-1 and TRBJ2-7; 7 nucleotides line up with TRBD2. Germline values: CDR1 SGHRS, CDR2 YFSETQ. V lost 5 bases to trimming and J lost 1 base; unmatched junction nucleotides: 6. The CDR3 totals 14 residues. CDR3 residues: CASRVLADSYEQYF. As DNA, the CDR3 is TGCGCCAGCAGGGTCCTAGCGGATTCCTACGAGCAGTACTTC. The whole variable domain, remainder taken from reference TRBV5-1 and TRBJ2-7, is KAGVTQTPRYLIKTRGQQVTLSCSPISGHRSVSWYQQTPGQGLQFLFEYFSETQRNKGNFPGRFSGRQFSNSRSEMNVSTLELGDSALYLCASRVLADSYEQYFGPGTRLTVT.

The V gene is TRBV5-1, the J gene TRBJ2-7, with 10 bases fitting TRBD1. This CDR3 has 15 amino acids. CDR1 and CDR2 (germline): SGHRS, YFSETQ. The J segment lost 5 bases and the V segment lost 4 bases, leaving 9 bases of the junction unmatched. The CDR3: CASSLLSGTGDEQYF. The CDR3 DNA reads as TGCGCCAGCAGCCTCCTTTCGGGGACAGGGGACGAGCAGTACTTC.

This chain uses TRBV6-1 with TRBJ2-7; TRBD2 is a possible D gene (6 bases). Germline lookup yields CDR1 MNHNS and CDR2 SASEGT. Trimming removed 4 bases at V and 2 bases at J, with 9 bases between. This CDR3 is built from 13 residues. The CDR3: CASSVSGAYEQYF. The CDR3 DNA is TGTGCCAGCAGTGTTAGCGGAGCCTACGAGCAGTACTTC.

The chain employs TRBV6-1 and TRBJ2-7; D is unresolved. The CDR3 totals 12 residues. Trimming took off 3 bases at V and 4 bases at J, with 7 bases between the two ends. The V gene's germline CDR1 is MNHNS and CDR2 SASEGT. The CDR3 DNA is TGTGCCAGCAGTGACTTTCGGTACGAGCAGTACTTC. Translation gives CASSDFRYEQYF.